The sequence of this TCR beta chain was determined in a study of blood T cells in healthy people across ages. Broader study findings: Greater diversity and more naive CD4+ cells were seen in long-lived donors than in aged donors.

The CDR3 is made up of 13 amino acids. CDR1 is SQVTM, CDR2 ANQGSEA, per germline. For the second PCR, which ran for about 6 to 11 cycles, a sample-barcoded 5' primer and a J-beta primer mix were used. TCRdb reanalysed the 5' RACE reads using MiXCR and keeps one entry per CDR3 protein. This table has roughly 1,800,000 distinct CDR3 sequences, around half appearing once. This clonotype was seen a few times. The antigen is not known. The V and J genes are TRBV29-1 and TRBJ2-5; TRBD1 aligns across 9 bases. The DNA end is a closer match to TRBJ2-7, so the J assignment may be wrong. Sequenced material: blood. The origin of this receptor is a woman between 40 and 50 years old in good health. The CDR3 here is CSVETGQGYEQYF. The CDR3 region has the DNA TGCAGCGTTGAAACGGGACAGGGATACGAGCAGTACTTC.